The present T cell receptor (beta chain) was sequenced within a study of T-cell reconstitution after alpha-beta-depleted transplantation in children. Preparation of the TCRbeta library involved a method that used unique molecular identifiers. TCRdb used MiXCR to reprocess the PCR reads, holding one entry per CDR3 protein. The data show about 610,000 distinct CDR3 sequences, about 11% seen once. Per germline, CDR1 DFQATT and CDR2 SNEGSKA (reference sequence). Trimming cost V 1 base and J 2 bases; bases outside gene matches: 5. This CDR3 is built from 16 residues. This clonotype was seen ten or more times.

This rearrangement joins TRBV20-1 to TRBJ2-3; 11 bases agree with TRBD2. Specimen: PBMCs from the stem cell graft donor, collected from the stem cell graft. The TCR sequence derives from a human donor who donated a stem cell graft to a child with acute myeloid leukemia. The CDR3 here is CSARGFSGRATDTQYF. CDR3 nucleotide sequence: TGCAGTGCTAGAGGGTTTAGCGGGAGGGCCACAGATACGCAGTATTTT.